This T cell receptor beta chain is from a study of radiotherapy plus CTLA-4 blockade in lung cancer. The CDR3 has 15 amino acids. V lost 5 bases and J lost 6; bases outside the gene matches: 12. Germline assignment: CDR1 SEHNR and CDR2 FQNEAQ (reference sequence). Generated by immunoSEQ multiplex PCR, the TCRdb table keeps only in-frame clones and is missing some. The repertoire holds more than 90,000 clones, with around 90% as singletons. As concerns this clone: The antigen is unknown.

Study conclusions and caveats: Early clone dynamics of blood T cells, plus interferon-beta, reportedly predicted response best.

Sequencing used peripheral blood, obtained from a patient treated with radiotherapy plus ipilimumab. This receptor was taken from a human donor with non-small cell lung cancer that progressed on radiotherapy plus ipilimumab. The rearrangement links TRBV7-9 to TRBJ2-7; 8 bases align to TRBD1. CDR3 sequence reads: CASSPTGQVRSEQYF. The CDR3 DNA sequence: TGTGCCAGCAGCCCAACGGGACAGGTCCGTAGCGAGCAGTACTTC. Looking up the rest from reference TRBV7-9 and TRBJ2-7 gives the full variable domain: DTGVSQNPRHKITKRGQNVTFRCDPISEHNRLYWYRQTLGQGPEFLTYFQNEAQLEKSRLLSDRFSAERPKGSFSTLEIQRTEQGDSAMYLCASSPTGQVRSEQYFGPGTRLTVT.